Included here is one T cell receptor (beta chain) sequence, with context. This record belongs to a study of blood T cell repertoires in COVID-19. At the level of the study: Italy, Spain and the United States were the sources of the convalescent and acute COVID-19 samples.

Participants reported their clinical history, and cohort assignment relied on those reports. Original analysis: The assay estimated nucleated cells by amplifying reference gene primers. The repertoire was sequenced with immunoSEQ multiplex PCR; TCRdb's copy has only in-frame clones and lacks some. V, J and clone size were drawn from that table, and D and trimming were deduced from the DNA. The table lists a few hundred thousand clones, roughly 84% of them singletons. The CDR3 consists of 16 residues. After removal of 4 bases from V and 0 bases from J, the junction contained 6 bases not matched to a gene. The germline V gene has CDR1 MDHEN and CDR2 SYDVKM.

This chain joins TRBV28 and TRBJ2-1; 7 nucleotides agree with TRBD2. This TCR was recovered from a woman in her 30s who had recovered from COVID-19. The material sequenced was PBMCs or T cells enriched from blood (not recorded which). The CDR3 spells CASSSTSPSSYNEQFF. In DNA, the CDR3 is TGTGCCAGCAGTTCGACTAGCCCGAGCTCCTACAATGAGCAGTTCTTC. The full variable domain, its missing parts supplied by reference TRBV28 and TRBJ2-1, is DVKVTQSSRYLVKRTGEKVFLECVQDMDHENMFWYRQDPGLGLRLIYFSYDVKMKEKGDIPEGYSVSREKKERFSLILESASTNQTSMYLCASSSTSPSSYNEQFFGPGTRLTVL.